The 23 T cell receptor beta chains given below trace back to one sample, sequenced in a study of T cells in Graves' hyperthyroidism and ophthalmopathy. The CDR3 regions of TCR beta were amplified from RNA transcripts. HTBI primers drove first-round RT-PCR of the TCR CDR3. TCRdb independently ran MiXCR on the multiplex PCR reads; one entry per CDR3 protein. This table holds 220,000 or so distinct CDR3 sequences, less than 20% found once. The specimen was blood. The receptors were sampled from a woman aged 18-30 years with Graves' ophthalmopathy.

This clonotype has a count of ten or more. The CDR3 region has the DNA TGTGCCAGCAGTTTAGCGGACAGAAATTTAGCCAAAAACATTCAGTACTTC. Protein: CASSLADRNLAKNIQYF. V gene TRBV28 combines with J gene TRBJ2-4, with D maybe TRBD1 (6 bases). The CDR3 is 17 amino acids. In germline, CDR1 is MDHEN, CDR2 SYDVKM. V lost 2 bases and J lost 0, with 14 bases in between.

At least ten counts were recorded for this clonotype. The gene calls are TRBV27 and TRBJ2-1; 8 nucleotides align to TRBD2. V lost 10 bases, J lost 1 base, and 6 bases stayed unmatched. The CDR3 is made up of 14 amino acids. The V gene's germline CDR1 is MNHEY and CDR2 SMNVEV (reference sequence). For the CDR3, the DNA is TGTGCCACCGCCGGGACTAGGTCCTACAATGAGCAGTTCTTC. It encodes CATAGTRSYNEQFF.

This clonotype was seen at least ten times. The chain recombines TRBV20-1 with TRBJ1-2, with 7 bases aligning to TRBD1. Losses at the gene ends were 8 bases for V and 6 bases for J; bases not matched to a gene: 12. Germline V gene sequence: CDR1 DFQATT, CDR2 SNEGSKA (reference sequence). This CDR3 contains 13 residues. The CDR3 DNA reads as TGCAGTCCCGCTCGACAGGGAGCCAATGGCTACACCTTC. Amino acid sequence: CSPARQGANGYTF.

This chain uses TRBV27 with TRBJ1-1; the D is unclear. The V end lost 1 base, the J end lost 1 base, and 16 bases lay between the germline ends. Germline-derived CDR1 and CDR2 are MNHEY and SMNVEV (reference sequence). CDR3 size: 17 residues. CDR3 loop: CASSLWPQPPANTEAFF. The DNA for the CDR3 is TGTGCCAGCAGTTTATGGCCCCAGCCCCCAGCGAACACTGAAGCTTTCTTT.

The sample holds many counts of this clonotype. The gene calls are TRBV2 and TRBJ1-4; possible D gene TRBD1, 5 bases. Germline assignment: CDR1 SNHLY and CDR2 FYNNEI. Trimming cost V 2 bases and J 2 bases, with 18 bases left between them. The CDR3 extends over 18 amino acids. CDR3 region: CASSEPPGGAGTNEKLFF. For the CDR3, the DNA is TGTGCCAGCAGTGAACCACCGGGAGGGGCAGGTACTAATGAAAAACTGTTTTTT.

This clonotype showed up just a few times. Since a much larger clone is just one base distant, this may be a read error. This chain joins TRBV29-1 and TRBJ2-7, with D perhaps matching TRBD2 (5 bases). CDR3 length: 12 residues. V was shortened by 5 bases and J by 2 bases, with 10 bases between the two germline ends. CDR1 and CDR2 from the germline V gene are SQVTM and ANQGSEA. CDR3 sequence: CSVSGIPYEQYF. For the CDR3, the DNA is TGCAGCGTTTCGGGGATCCCCTACGAGCAGTACTTC.

This clonotype was counted at least ten times. The rearrangement joins TRBV14 to TRBJ1-2; tentatively, D is TRBD1 (5 bases). CDR3 length equals 15 residues. The V end was cut by 0 bases, the J end by 4 bases, with 12 bases between. Per germline, CDR1 SGHDN and CDR2 FVKESK. Written as DNA, the CDR3 is TGTGCCAGCAGCCAAGAGGGACGGGGCTCCTATGGCTACACCTTC. This sequence encodes CASSQEGRGSYGYTF.

Regarding this clonotype: Just one base apart from a much larger clone, this may be a read error. The gene calls are TRBV7-3 and TRBJ2-1; D is undetermined. Germline CDR1 is SGHTA and CDR2 is FQGTGA. The CDR3 spans 15 residues. CDR3 coding DNA: TGTGCCAGCAGCTTAGTCGGGCCCCTTAACAATGAGCAGCTCTTC. It codes for CASSLVGPLNNEQLF.

The chain carries TRBV20-1 and TRBJ2-7; weak D call: TRBD2 (5 bases). Germline-derived CDR1 and CDR2 are DFQATT and SNEGSKA (reference sequence). This CDR3 region has 14 residues. The V and J ends lost 6 bases and 2 bases respectively, with 17 bases between them. The CDR3 loop is CSASYEGTTYEQYF. CDR3 sequence (DNA): TGCAGTGCCAGTTATGAGGGTACAACCTACGAGCAGTACTTC.

This clonotype has a count of ten or more. The V and J genes are TRBV2 and TRBJ2-7; D is undetermined. Trimming shortened V by 5 bases and J by 1 base, and 6 bases separated the two germline ends. Germline V gene data show CDR1 as SNHLY and CDR2 as FYNNEI. This CDR3 has 12 residues. This CDR3 is CASSFTSYEQYF. Written as DNA, the CDR3 is TGTGCCAGCAGTTTCACTTCCTACGAGCAGTACTTC. Full variable domain (outside the CDR3, taken from reference TRBV2 and TRBJ2-7): EPEVTQTPSHQVTQMGQEVILRCVPISNHLYFYWYRQILGQKVEFLVSFYNNEISEKSEIFDDQFSVERPDGSNFTLKIRSTKLEDSAMYFCASSFTSYEQYFGPGTRLTVT.

The chain recombines TRBV5-1 with TRBJ2-5, with a tentative D call TRBD2 (6 bases). The V gene's germline CDR1 is SGHRS and CDR2 YFSETQ. This CDR3 spans 14 amino acids. Trimming cost V 0 bases and J 3 bases, with 9 bases left between them. CDR3 nucleotide sequence: TGCGCCAGCAGCTTGGCACTAGCCAAAGAGACCCAGTACTTC. Protein: CASSLALAKETQYF.

This clonotype showed up many times. The CDR3 loop is CASSDRGRFTEAFF. CDR3 nucleotide sequence: TGTGCCAGCAGCGACAGGGGTAGGTTCACTGAAGCTTTCTTT. The chain combines TRBV11-3 with TRBJ1-1; 8 positions match TRBD1. Germline CDR1 reads SGHNT; CDR2 reads YENEEA. CDR3 length: 14 amino acids. The junction had 6 bases not matched to a gene; V was cut back by 5 bases and J by 4 bases.

This clonotype was seen more than once but under ten times. The chain is built from TRBV20-1 and TRBJ2-2; D may be TRBD2 (6 bases). The V end was cut by 0 bases, the J end by 5 bases, with 10 bases between. Germline-derived CDR1 and CDR2 are DFQATT and SNEGSKA (reference sequence). This CDR3 spans 14 amino acids. The CDR3 coding sequence is TGCAGTGCTAGAGATCCAAGCGGGACCGGGGAGCTGTTTTTT. Translation: CSARDPSGTGELFF.

This chain uses TRBV10-2 with TRBJ1-2; D gene ambiguous. Trimming shortened V by 7 bases and J by 3 bases, and 6 bases separated the two germline ends. CDR1 WSHSY and CDR2 SAAADI come from the germline V gene. The CDR3 length is 11 residues. The CDR3 is CASNSYYGYTF. The CDR3 DNA reads TGCGCCAGCAACAGTTACTATGGCTACACCTTC.

This clonotype was recorded many times. V is TRBV7-9 and J is TRBJ1-3; D call uncertain. Germline-derived CDR1 and CDR2 are SEHNR and FQNEAQ (reference sequence). The CDR3 totals 16 residues. Deletions cut 1 base from V and 0 bases from J, with 10 bases between. Here the CDR3 DNA reads TGTGCCAGCAGCTTAGAGCCGGACGACTCTGGAAACACCATATATTTT. Its protein is CASSLEPDDSGNTIYF.

V and J are TRBV12-3 or TRBV12-4 and TRBJ2-7; TRBD2 agrees at 7 bases. The CDR3 has 14 amino acids. The V and J ends lost 5 bases and 3 bases, in that order; junction bases with no gene match: 7. The chain's CDR3 is CASSTTGTNYEQYF. The DNA for the CDR3 is TGTGCCAGCAGTACAACCGGGACTAACTACGAGCAGTACTTC.

This clonotype appeared many times. The J gene is TRBJ2-7, the V gene TRBV6-1; 7 positions agree with TRBD2. The germline gives CDR1 MNHNS, CDR2 SASEGT. After removal of 7 bases from V and 2 bases from J, the junction contained 11 bases not matched to a gene. This CDR3 spans 15 amino acids. In nucleotides, the CDR3 is TGTGCCAGCACCCCCTCGGGGGGTGGCGCCTACGAGCAGTACTTC. This translates into CASTPSGGGAYEQYF.

This clonotype was observed many times. J is TRBJ1-1 and V is TRBV6-1; weak D call: TRBD1 (5 bases). V shed 5 bases and J shed 5 bases, with 9 bases lying between them. The CDR3 runs to 12 residues. CDR1 is MNHNS, CDR2 SASEGT, per germline. The CDR3 nucleotides read TGTGCCAGCAGTCAGAGGGGAACTGAAGCTTTCTTT. Its translation is CASSQRGTEAFF.

This clonotype was detected ten times or more. This chain links TRBV13 with TRBJ2-7, with 7 positions matching TRBD1. V dropped 6 bases and J dropped 2; count of bases not matched to a gene: 7. The CDR3 contains 14 residues. Germline V CDR1 and CDR2: PRHDT, FYEKMQ (reference sequence). The CDR3: CASSGSDRAYEQYF. The CDR3 DNA sequence: TGTGCCAGCAGTGGGTCAGACAGGGCCTACGAGCAGTACTTC. The entire variable domain, with the rest obtained from reference TRBV13 and TRBJ2-7, is as follows: AAGVIQSPRHLIKEKRETATLKCYPIPRHDTVYWYQQGPGQDPQFLISFYEKMQSDKGSIPDRFSAQQFSDYHSELNMSSLELGDSALYFCASSGSDRAYEQYFGPGTRLTVT.

This clonotype showed up just a few times. The chain carries TRBV20-1 and TRBJ1-5; D possibly corresponds to TRBD1 (6 bases). Germline CDR1 reads DFQATT; CDR2 reads SNEGSKA (reference sequence). The CDR3 spans 17 residues. Trimming left V 6 bases short and J 0 bases short, with 21 bases between. DNA of the CDR3: TGCAGTGCACTGAGGGGGTCCCCAAGATATAGCAATCAGCCCCAGCATTTT. This encodes CSALRGSPRYSNQPQHF.

In its sample, this clonotype was seen many times. The rearrangement uses TRBV28 and TRBJ1-2; 8 bases agree with TRBD1. The V segment lost 7 bases and the J segment 1 base; nucleotides outside the gene matches: 5. The CDR3 has 14 amino acids. Germline assignment: CDR1 MDHEN and CDR2 SYDVKM. The CDR3 region is CASIGTGSNYGYTF. The CDR3 nucleotides read TGTGCCAGCATCGGGACAGGAAGTAACTATGGCTACACCTTC.

The chain has TRBV5-5 and TRBJ2-1, with TRBD1 matching 9 bases. V shed 3 bases and J 3 bases; nucleotides not matched to a gene: 4. The CDR3 spans 15 residues. Germline CDR1 reads SGHKS; CDR2 reads YYEKEE (reference sequence). The CDR3 nucleotides read TGTGCCAGCAGCTGGGGACAGGGACACTACAATGAGCAGTTCTTC. This translates into CASSWGQGHYNEQFF.

This clonotype was detected ten times or more. The gene calls are TRBV20-1 and TRBJ2-5; D unresolved. CDR1 and CDR2 (germline): DFQATT, SNEGSKA (reference sequence). The CDR3 covers 12 residues. V was cut by 5 bases and J by 2 bases, with 9 bases left in between. This chain's CDR3 is CSADVRQETQYF. The CDR3 DNA is TGCAGTGCTGACGTACGTCAAGAGACCCAGTACTTC.